This T cell receptor beta chain was obtained from a study of blood T cell repertoires in COVID-19. As for the study in general: From the United States, Italy and Spain came samples of acute and convalescent COVID-19. T cells, B-cell-depleted T cells, or PBMCs provided the cDNA or gDNA that served as material.

Per the authors' pipeline: Reference gene primers were amplified, and this amplification served to estimate nucleated cell counts. Clones were read by immunoSEQ multiplex PCR, and TCRdb kept only the in-frame ones, dropping some. V and J calls and clone size are given by that table; D and trimming were obtained from the DNA. The table lists tens of thousands of clones, approximately 89% of them singletons. The germline V and J ends were trimmed by 4 bases and 6 bases, with 10 bases remaining between them. Germline CDR1 reads MDHEN; CDR2 reads SYDVKM. The CDR3 consists of 12 residues. Sequenced material: peripheral blood. The sequence came from a man aged 50-60 years with acute or convalescent COVID-19. This chain connects TRBV28 to TRBJ2-7, with D perhaps matching TRBD1 (6 bases). This CDR3 reads CASSSGAGEQYF. CDR3 sequence (DNA): TGTGCCAGCAGTTCAGGGGCGGGCGAGCAGTACTTC.